The T cell receptor beta chain under discussion was sequenced for a study of blood T cells in healthy people across ages. Study-wide results and limits: Unknown CMV status may confound age-related changes in expanded clones.

CDR3 length: 15 amino acids. CDR1 and CDR2 (germline): LGHDT, YNNKEL (reference sequence). The second PCR ran about 6 to 11 cycles with a sample-barcoded 5' primer and J-beta primers. TCRdb redid the calling of the 5' RACE reads with MiXCR, one entry per CDR3 protein. The data show around 1.1 million distinct CDR3 sequences, around two fifths seen once. The sample providers were healthy Caucasian people from Russia, aged about 6 to 90. Every participating donor contributed about 10 milliliters of peripheral blood through a draw. No fewer than 5.5 micrograms of total RNA were isolated from every sample. In the case of this clonotype: Its antigen is currently unknown.

The J gene is TRBJ2-4, the V gene TRBV3-1; TRBD1 agrees at 9 bases. The DNA matches TRBJ2-7 better at its end, which makes the J call doubtful. The sequenced sample consisted of blood. The receptor comes from a man aged 18 to 29 in good health. The CDR3, as DNA: TGTGCCAGCAGCTCAAGCGGGGACAGGGCGTACGAGCAGTACTTC. This gives the protein CASSSSGDRAYEQYF.